A single sample is the source of the 21 T cell receptor beta chains below, sequenced in a study of technical replicates of blood from a handful of donors (dated by TCRdb to 2016 to 2017). Preparation of the library involved the immunoSEQ multiplex PCR assay. TCRdb provides this immuneACCESS table in a form limited to in-frame rearrangements. Some clones are lacking; in checked studies, under half of them reflect an unresolved V gene, and why the rest are absent is not known. The sample table records tens of thousands of clones; just under 95% of these occur just once. The ten top clones hold 4.2% of the sample. Material: PBMCs. The receptors derive from a human donor in good health. Some clones in this sample may be carry-over from other donors' samples.

This chain joins TRBV5-1 and TRBJ1-2; D is perhaps TRBD1 (6 bases). From germline, CDR1 is SGHRS and CDR2 YFSETQ. Trimming stripped 1 base from V and 4 bases from J, with 11 bases between. This CDR3 has 14 residues. The CDR3 here is CASSLFLGGYGYTF. The CDR3 DNA reads TGCGCCAGCAGCTTGTTTTTAGGGGGCTATGGCTACACCTTC.

The CDR3 sequence is CASSPTSARYGYTF. DNA for the CDR3: TGTGCCAGCAGCCCCACTTCAGCGCGATATGGCTACACCTTC. The V and J genes are TRBV27 and TRBJ1-2; unclear D gene. V lost 6 bases and J 5 bases, leaving 16 bases between the germline ends. The CDR3 runs to 14 residues. Looked up from germline, CDR1 is MNHEY and CDR2 is SMNVEV (reference sequence).

This sequence joins TRBV7-8 and TRBJ2-1; D call uncertain. CDR1 is SGHVS, CDR2 FQNEAQ, per germline. This CDR3 spans 13 amino acids. V lost 5 bases and J 8 bases, leaving 13 bases between the germline ends. The CDR3 reads CASSPPEYHEQFF. The DNA for the CDR3 is TGTGCCAGCAGCCCCCCCGAGTATCATGAGCAGTTCTTC.

The chain recombines TRBV6-1 with TRBJ1-6; 8 nucleotides align to TRBD1. With 2 bases clipped from V and 10 bases from J, the junction kept 7 bases outside the gene matches. The CDR3 is 15 residues long. Germline lookup yields CDR1 MNHNS and CDR2 SASEGT. The CDR3, as DNA: TGTGCCAGCAGTGAAACAGGGGGAAGTCGATCACCCCTCCACTTT. Its protein product is CASSETGGSRSPLHF.

The J gene is TRBJ2-1, the V gene TRBV6-1; D perhaps matches TRBD1 (6 bases). Germline loops: CDR1 MNHNS, CDR2 SASEGT. The CDR3 loop spans 14 amino acids. Trimming stripped 6 bases from V and 2 bases from J, with 11 bases between. The CDR3 protein is CASRDSLTYNEQFF. The CDR3 nucleotides read TGTGCCAGCAGGGACAGTTTGACCTACAATGAGCAGTTCTTC.

V usage is TRBV10-3 and J usage is TRBJ2-2; the match to TRBD2 covers 8 bases. The V segment lost 11 bases and the J segment 3 bases; nucleotides outside the gene matches: 8. Per the germline V gene, CDR1 is ENHRY and CDR2 is SYGVKD. This CDR3 comprises 14 residues. This CDR3 is CASGGAQDTGELFF. CDR3 bases: TGTGCCTCCGGGGGGGCGCAGGACACCGGGGAGCTGTTTTTT.

This chain uses TRBV5-1 with TRBJ2-3; 10 bases map to TRBD1. The CDR3 totals 18 residues. The V and J ends lost 0 bases and 3 bases, in that order; junction bases with no gene match: 10. Germline lookup yields CDR1 SGHRS and CDR2 YFSETQ. The CDR3 reads CASSLETGGARLTDTQYF. DNA for the CDR3: TGCGCCAGCAGCTTGGAGACAGGGGGCGCTAGGTTAACAGATACGCAGTATTTT. Full variable domain (missing parts from reference TRBV5-1 and TRBJ2-3): KAGVTQTPRYLIKTRGQQVTLSCSPISGHRSVSWYQQTPGQGLQFLFEYFSETQRNKGNFPGRFSGRQFSNSRSEMNVSTLELGDSALYLCASSLETGGARLTDTQYFGPGTRLTVL.

This chain links TRBV7-2 with TRBJ2-3, with TRBD1 matching over 7 bases. With V trimmed by 5 bases and J by 0 bases, 5 bases remained unmatched. CDR3 length equals 15 residues. Germline lookup yields CDR1 SGHTA and CDR2 FQGNSA. The DNA for the CDR3 is TGTGCCAGCAGCCCCCGGACAGGCAGCACAGATACGCAGTATTTT. Amino acid sequence: CASSPRTGSTDTQYF.

V and J are TRBV9 and TRBJ1-5; 7 bases map to TRBD1. V lost 4 bases to trimming and J lost 7 bases; unmatched junction nucleotides: 5. The CDR3 spans 13 residues. The V gene's germline CDR1 is SGDLS and CDR2 YYNGEE. The DNA of the CDR3 is TGTGCCAGCAGCTTAGGGGGCGAACAGCCCCAGCATTTT. It yields the protein CASSLGGEQPQHF.

The chain combines TRBV10-3 with TRBJ2-3, with D possibly being TRBD2 (5 bases). The CDR3 totals 16 residues. CDR1 and CDR2 (germline): ENHRY, SYGVKD. V lost 6 bases, J lost 0 bases, and 16 bases lay in between. In nucleotides, the CDR3 is TGTGCCATCAGCGGAGCGGCGGGTACTAGCACAGATACGCAGTATTTT. Translating it yields CAISGAAGTSTDTQYF.

The J gene is TRBJ2-6, the V gene TRBV18, with a possible D match to TRBD1 (5 bases). V was cut by 2 bases and J by 0 bases, with 26 bases left in between. CDR3 size: 22 residues. Germline V gives CDR1 KGHSH, CDR2 LQKENI. Here the CDR3 reads CASSPTTSSFEGATSGANVLTF. The DNA of the CDR3 is TGTGCCAGCTCACCAACAACATCGTCTTTTGAAGGGGCCACCTCTGGGGCCAACGTCCTGACTTTC.

This chain joins TRBV25-1 and TRBJ2-2; weak D call: TRBD1 (5 bases). Looked up from germline, CDR1 is MGHDK and CDR2 is SYGVNS. This CDR3 has 17 residues. Trimming removed 0 bases from V and 1 base from J, with 12 bases in between. DNA for the CDR3: TGTGCCAGCAGTGAATATGACAGCGCTCTGAACACCGGGGAGCTGTTTTTT. Its translation is CASSEYDSALNTGELFF.

The V and J genes are TRBV4-1 and TRBJ1-1, with 7 positions matching TRBD1. The CDR3 runs 16 residues. Per the germline V gene, CDR1 is MGHRA and CDR2 is YSYEKL. J lost 6 bases, V lost 1 base, and 11 bases had no gene match. The CDR3 region is CASSQGQGMWGAEAFF. The CDR3 DNA sequence: TGCGCCAGCAGCCAAGGACAGGGAATGTGGGGGGCTGAAGCTTTCTTT.

This chain joins TRBV5-6 and TRBJ1-2; D is unresolved. The CDR3 runs to 14 residues. V was cut by 2 bases and J by 6 bases, with 14 bases left in between. Germline V gene sequence: CDR1 SGHDT, CDR2 YYEEEE. The CDR3 spells CASSLPGGIDGYTF. The CDR3 DNA reads TGTGCCAGCAGCTTACCGGGAGGGATAGATGGCTACACCTTC.

The rearrangement joins TRBV6-6 to TRBJ1-2; 7 positions agree with TRBD1. CDR3 size: 15 residues. Germline CDR1 and CDR2: MNHNY and SVGAGI (reference sequence). V gave up 5 bases and J gave up 1 base; unmatched junction bases: 7. Written as DNA, the CDR3 is TGTGCCAGCAGTAAAGGACAGGAGAATAACTATGGCTACACCTTC. Its translation: CASSKGQENNYGYTF.

This chain joins TRBV6-5 and TRBJ2-7; 9 nucleotides match TRBD2. V shed 4 bases and J 3 bases; nucleotides not matched to a gene: 10. CDR1 is MNHEY, CDR2 SVGAGI, per germline. The length of the CDR3 is 16 residues. CDR3 amino acids: CASSSAAGGLFYEQYF. CDR3 nucleotides: TGTGCCAGCAGTTCGGCAGCGGGGGGTCTTTTCTACGAGCAGTACTTC.

The CDR3 protein is CASSLDQGAGTEAFF. In DNA, the CDR3 is TGTGCCAGCAGCTTAGATCAGGGGGCGGGCACTGAAGCTTTCTTT. The chain uses TRBV7-2 and TRBJ1-1, with 8 bases identical to TRBD1. Per the germline V gene, CDR1 is SGHTA and CDR2 is FQGNSA. CDR3 size: 15 residues. The ends lost 1 base at V and 4 bases at J; junction bases unmatched: 5.

This clone was recorded once. This chain links TRBV7-9 with TRBJ1-5, with TRBD1 as a possible D gene (6 bases). Germline-derived CDR1 and CDR2 are SEHNR and FQNEAQ (reference sequence). V was shortened by 8 bases and J by 0 bases, with 8 bases between the two germline ends. This CDR3 region has 13 residues. The CDR3 is CASGTNSNQPQHF. The CDR3 nucleotides read TGTGCCAGCGGGACAAATAGCAATCAGCCCCAGCATTTT.

The chain couples TRBV18 to TRBJ2-5; no firm D call. CDR1 KGHSH and CDR2 LQKENI come from the germline V gene. Trimming took off 4 bases at V and 5 bases at J, with 11 bases between the two ends. The CDR3 has 13 residues. Here the CDR3 reads CASSRNTGETQYF. DNA of the CDR3: TGTGCCAGCTCACGCAACACCGGGGAGACCCAGTACTTC.

V gene TRBV6-1 combines with J gene TRBJ1-2; D is ambiguous. CDR3 length equals 13 residues. In germline, CDR1 is MNHNS, CDR2 SASEGT. Trimming left V 10 bases short and J 3 bases short, with 15 bases between. In DNA, the CDR3 is TGTGCCATTCGACCGTCCGGAGACTATGGCTACACCTTC. Protein product: CAIRPSGDYGYTF.

The chain has TRBV5-6 and TRBJ1-2, with D uncertain. Germline V lookup: CDR1 SGHDT, CDR2 YYEEEE. Trimming cost V 1 base and J 5 bases, with 6 bases left between them. The CDR3 has 12 residues. CDR3 amino acids: CASSLSQYGYTF. The CDR3 DNA reads TGTGCCAGCAGCTTGTCCCAGTATGGCTACACCTTC.